A selection of T cell receptor beta chains follows, all from one sample in a study of early stage breast cancer tumors. The table came from immunoSEQ multiplex PCR; TCRdb's copy has only in-frame clones and leaves some out. This sample has tens of thousands of clones, with roughly 80% found just once. The sample consisted of blood. Every receptor here comes from a person aged 50 to 59 with breast cancer. Each CDR3 is given with its conserved first and last residue. Fields, in order: V gene, J gene, clone size, D gene, CDR3 protein, CDR3 DNA. D genes are given only for firm matches. Not every row has a clone size; where given, it reads once, few, many or a size class.

>TRBV5-1|TRBJ2-7|medium-sized|.
CASSLGAGSLDSYEQYF
TGCGCCAGCAGCTTGGGGGCGGGCAGCCTAGACTCCTACGAGCAGTACTTC
>TRBV5-6|TRBJ2-3|.|.
CASSIGDTQYF
TGTGCCAGCAGTATTGGGGATACGCAGTATTTT
>TRBV28|TRBJ1-2|.|.
CASSRPINYGYTF
TGTGCCAGCAGCCGACCGATTAACTATGGCTACACCTTC
>TRBV20-1|TRBJ1-1|few|.
CSARGNTEAFF
TGCAGTGCTAGAGGGAACACTGAAGCTTTCTTT
>TRBV2|TRBJ2-6|.|.
CASSSLAGANVLTF
TGTGCCAGCTCCTCGCTAGCTGGGGCCAACGTCCTGACTTTC
>TRBV5-1|TRBJ2-7|.|.
CASSFSSSYEQYF
TGCGCCAGCAGCTTCTCCAGCTCCTACGAGCAGTACTTC
>TRBV11-2|TRBJ2-3|.|.
CASSLGAGGASDTQYF
TGTGCCAGCAGCTTAGGGGCCGGGGGCGCGTCAGATACGCAGTATTTT
>TRBV11-2|TRBJ2-1|.|TRBD2
CASSMNSGGAENEQFF
TGTGCCAGCAGCATGAATAGCGGGGGGGCCGAGAATGAGCAGTTCTTC
>TRBV13|TRBJ2-5|.|.
CASSLRASQETQYF
TGTGCCAGCAGCTTAAGGGCAAGTCAAGAGACCCAGTACTTC
>TRBV28|TRBJ1-1|.|TRBD1
CASLGQHTEAFF
TGTGCCAGCCTGGGACAGCACACTGAAGCTTTCTTT
>TRBV5-1|TRBJ2-1|.|.
CASSFLVGEGEQFF
TGCGCCAGCAGCTTTCTGGTAGGAGAAGGTGAGCAGTTCTTC
>TRBV7-2|TRBJ2-7|few|TRBD2
CATQSRGGRAHEQYF
TGTGCCACCCAGTCGAGGGGCGGGAGGGCCCACGAGCAGTACTTC
>TRBV7-2|TRBJ2-3|.|.
CASSRSTSGTDTQYF
.
>TRBV7-2|TRBJ1-6|.|.
CASSPADRDNSPLHF
TGTGCCAGCAGCCCGGCGGACAGAGATAATTCACCCCTCCACTTT
>TRBV7-9|TRBJ2-3|.|TRBD2
CASPPSLAGDTDTQYF
TGTGCCAGCCCACCGTCCCTAGCGGGGGATACAGATACGCAGTATTTT
>TRBV12-5|TRBJ2-5|.|.
CASGVLPETQYF
TGTGCTAGTGGCGTCCTGCCAGAGACCCAGTACTTC
>TRBV19|TRBJ2-2|.|.
CASSRQGRRSGELFF
TGTGCCAGTAGTAGGCAGGGGCGGCGGAGCGGGGAGCTGTTTTTT
>TRBV6-5|TRBJ1-5|few|.
CASSYSRVPNQPQHF
TGTGCCAGCAGTTACTCGAGAGTTCCGAATCAGCCCCAGCATTTT
>TRBV19|TRBJ1-1|.|.
CASSADRLNTEAFF
TGTGCCAGTAGTGCGGACAGACTGAACACTGAAGCTTTCTTT
>TRBV5-6|TRBJ1-2|few|.
CASSLGRFNIYTF
TGTGCCAGCAGCTTGGGCCGGTTCAATATCTACACCTTC